Described below is a single TCR beta chain sequence and its context. The identical CDR3 is also encoded by other nucleotide sequences in the sample. CDR3 size: 13 residues. V dropped 6 bases and J dropped 6 bases, with 9 bases sitting between them. Germline V gives CDR1 MNHEY, CDR2 SVGAGI. Sequencing used immunoSEQ multiplex PCR; TCRdb keeps in-frame clones, though not all of them. The data hold some 14,000 clones, with roughly 80% observed a single time. This record comes from a study of T cells after posttransplantation cyclophosphamide. The sequence came from a man aged 45 to 65. The sequenced sample consisted of memory CD4+ T cells sorted from PBMCs. The rearrangement uses TRBV6-5 and TRBJ1-6; no reliable D call. The CDR3 nucleotides read TGTGCCAGCAGCCGGGTCCGTAATTCACCCCTCCACTTT. Translation: CASSRVRNSPLHF.